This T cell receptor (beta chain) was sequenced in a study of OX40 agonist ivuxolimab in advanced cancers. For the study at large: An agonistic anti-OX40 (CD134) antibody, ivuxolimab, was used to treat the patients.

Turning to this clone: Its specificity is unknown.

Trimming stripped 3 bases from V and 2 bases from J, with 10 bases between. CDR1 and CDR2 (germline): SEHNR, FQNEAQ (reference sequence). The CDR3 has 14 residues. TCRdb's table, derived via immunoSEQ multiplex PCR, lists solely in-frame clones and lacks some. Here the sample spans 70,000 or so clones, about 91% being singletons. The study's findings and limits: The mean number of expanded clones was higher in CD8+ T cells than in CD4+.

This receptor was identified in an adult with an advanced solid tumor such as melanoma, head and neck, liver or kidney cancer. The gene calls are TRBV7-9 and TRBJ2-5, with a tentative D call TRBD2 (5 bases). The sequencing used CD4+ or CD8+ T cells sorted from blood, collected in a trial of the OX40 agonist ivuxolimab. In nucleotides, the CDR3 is TGTGCCAGCAGCTTCGGACTGATTCAAGAGACCCAGTACTTC. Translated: CASSFGLIQETQYF.